Below, 4 T cell receptor beta chains from the same sample are listed, as sequenced in a study of control samples from healthy donors and cancer patients. The protocol was immunoSEQ multiplex PCR, while the TCRdb copy is restricted to in-frame clones and leaves out a portion. The sample has 90,000 to 95,000 clones, approximately 80% seen once. Input material: blood. The receptors were gathered from a young man in good health.

The rearrangement links TRBV7-2 to TRBJ1-2; no clear D. The germline V and J ends were trimmed by 2 bases and 4 bases, with 8 bases remaining between them. CDR1 and CDR2 from the germline V gene are SGHTA and FQGNSA. This CDR3 has 13 residues. The CDR3 region has the DNA TGTGCCAGCAGCTTAACGGTCTCCTATGGCTACACCTTC. Its translation is CASSLTVSYGYTF.

CDR3 protein: CASRASGSSETQYF. The CDR3 DNA reads as TGCGCCAGCAGGGCTAGTGGATCGTCGGAGACCCAGTACTTC. The genes are TRBV5-1 and TRBJ2-5; D not resolved. Germline values: CDR1 SGHRS, CDR2 YFSETQ. The V end lost 5 bases, the J end lost 5 bases, and 16 bases lay between the germline ends. CDR3 length: 14 amino acids.

The J gene is TRBJ1-2, the V gene TRBV14; 7 bases are a match to TRBD1. This CDR3 contains 13 residues. Looked up from germline, CDR1 is SGHDN and CDR2 is FVKESK. V dropped 3 bases and J dropped 8; count of bases not matched to a gene: 6. The CDR3 is CASSQDRSRGYTF. As DNA, the CDR3 is TGTGCCAGCAGCCAGGACAGGAGTAGAGGCTACACCTTC.

This sequence joins TRBV2 and TRBJ2-1; 10 bases are a match to TRBD2. The CDR3 sequence is 13 residues long. V dropped 10 bases and J dropped 7; count of bases not matched to a gene: 7. Germline V gene sequence: CDR1 SNHLY, CDR2 FYNNEI. This CDR3 is CATDFSGGNEQFF. As DNA, the CDR3 is TGTGCCACGGACTTTAGCGGGGGGAATGAGCAGTTCTTC.